One sample yielded the 10 T cell receptor beta chains listed below, sequenced in a study of patients and donors after allogeneic stem cell transplantation. TCRdb processed the RT-PCR reads anew with MiXCR; each CDR3 protein has one entry. Of under 95,000 distinct CDR3 sequences in the sample, 4.5% to 5% were seen once. What was sequenced was blood, either unsorted or a sorted T cell fraction (not recorded which). The receptors derive from a human donor who was either an allogeneic HSCT recipient or a stem cell or donor lymphocyte infusion donor (not recorded which). It is not recorded whose cells these are; they may come from a transplant donor.

This clonotype was detected ten times or more. The V and J genes are TRBV20-1 and TRBJ2-1; TRBD2 agrees at 15 bases. Germline V gives CDR1 DFQATT, CDR2 SNEGSKA (reference sequence). This CDR3 region has 14 residues. After removal of 5 bases from V and 6 bases from J, the junction contained 2 bases not matched to a gene. DNA for the CDR3: TGCAGTGCTGGGACTAGCGGGAGGACCAATGAGCAGTTCTTC. This gives the protein CSAGTSGRTNEQFF.

This clonotype was detected many times. The chain joins TRBV20-1 to TRBJ1-1; a weak D match, TRBD1 (6 bases). CDR3 length: 16 amino acids. In germline, CDR1 is DFQATT, CDR2 SNEGSKA (reference sequence). Trimming removed 6 bases from V and 2 bases from J, with 22 bases in between. The chain's CDR3 is CSALNYRAPVNTEAFF. The CDR3 DNA is TGCAGTGCCTTAAATTACAGGGCCCCCGTTAACACTGAAGCTTTCTTT.

There are many counts of this clonotype. V usage is TRBV7-8 and J usage is TRBJ1-3, with unresolved D. The CDR3 sequence is 17 residues long. The germline V gene encodes CDR1 SGHVS and CDR2 FQNEAQ. V was trimmed by 0 bases and J by 0 bases, leaving 12 bases between them. CDR3 sequence: CASSLAWREFSGNTIYF. The CDR3 DNA sequence: TGTGCCAGCAGCTTAGCGTGGAGAGAATTCTCTGGAAACACCATATATTTT.

This clonotype was seen many times. The junction differs from germline at one of its ends, possibly a read error. V gene TRBV6-1 combines with J gene TRBJ2-2, with a weak D call TRBD2 (5 bases). Per germline, CDR1 MNHNS and CDR2 SASEGT. This CDR3 region has 14 residues. The CDR3 here is CAGRRELNTGELFF. The CDR3 DNA is TGTGCCGGCAGACGGGAACTTAACACCGGGGAGCTGTTTTTT.

This clonotype has at least ten counts. The chain uses TRBV20-1 and TRBJ2-1, with a possible D match to TRBD2 (5 bases). The CDR3 runs 14 residues. The germline CDR1 and CDR2 sequences are DFQATT and SNEGSKA (reference sequence). Trimming stripped 6 bases from V and 6 bases from J, with 18 bases between. CDR3 nucleotides: TGCAGTGCGAGGGTGCAAGCCTCACCCAATGAGCAGTTCTTC. Translating gives CSARVQASPNEQFF.

This clonotype was recorded at least ten times. The chain links TRBV10-3 to TRBJ1-1; D is undetermined. Germline V lookup: CDR1 ENHRY, CDR2 SYGVKD. The CDR3 spans 17 residues. Trimming cost V 2 bases and J 2 bases, with 18 bases left between them. The CDR3 DNA sequence: TGTGCCATCAGTGAGGCGGTGACCAGGACGGCCAACACTGAAGCTTTCTTT. It encodes CAISEAVTRTANTEAFF.

This clonotype was observed at least ten times. V usage is TRBV16 and J usage is TRBJ1-2; TRBD1 aligns across 11 bases. The CDR3 covers 14 residues. Per germline, CDR1 KGHSY and CDR2 FQNENV. V shed 4 bases and J 6 bases; nucleotides not matched to a gene: 4. CDR3 amino acids: CASSPPDRGHGYTF. DNA for the CDR3: TGTGCCAGCAGCCCACCGGACAGGGGGCATGGCTACACCTTC.

The table lists this clonotype with many counts. V and J are TRBV21-1 and TRBJ2-3; TRBD2, as called in the table, went unchecked against the DNA. TRBV21-1 is a recognized pseudogene. The CDR3 is 16 amino acids. The CDR3 coding sequence is TGTGCCAGCAGCCCGAGGGGACTAGCGGGGGGCAATACGCAGTATTTT. As protein: CASSPRGLAGGNTQYF.

This clonotype was counted many times. The chain employs TRBV5-6 and TRBJ2-3; TRBD2 aligns across 12 bases. V shed 2 bases and J 1 base; nucleotides not matched to a gene: 8. Germline V CDR1 and CDR2: SGHDT, YYEEEE. This CDR3 contains 18 residues. Written as DNA, the CDR3 is TGTGCCAGCAGCTTCCCTAGCGGGGGGGGTCGGGGCACAGATACGCAGTATTTT. This sequence encodes CASSFPSGGGRGTDTQYF.

This clonotype was counted at least ten times. The genes are TRBV3-1 and TRBJ2-3; weak D call: TRBD2 (6 bases). V lost 3 bases to trimming and J lost 1 base, with 14 bases between them. The CDR3 totals 16 residues. The germline gives CDR1 LGHDT, CDR2 YNNKEL (reference sequence). For the CDR3, the DNA is TGTGCCAGCAGCCAGGCGTGGAGGGAGGGCACAGATACGCAGTATTTT. Its protein is CASSQAWREGTDTQYF.